The clone carrying this T cell receptor (beta chain) was detected only a few times. The antigen remains unidentified. One end of the junction does not line up with germline, which may come from a read error. The CDR3 has 15 amino acids. Germline assignment: CDR1 SSHAT and CDR2 FNYEAQ (reference sequence). Study observations and caveats: Tumor memory CD4+ T cell TCR gene usage was found to cluster with blood and lymph node memory CD4+ cells and with lymph node naive CD4+ cells.

Memory CD4+ cells were defined as CD4+CD45RO+CD25-. After constant-region reverse-primer amplification, full-length variable regions underwent semi-nested PCR with Nested Universal Primer A. MiXCR was run by TCRdb on the 5' RACE reads, yielding one entry per CDR3 protein. The sample includes 5,000 to 7,000 distinct CDR3 sequences, around half of them seen just once. Sequenced input: memory CD4+ T cells sorted from blood. Subset denoted: memory CD4+ T cells, CD4+CD45RO+CD25-. The receptor was isolated from a female donor with breast cancer. J is TRBJ2-3 and V is TRBV7-7; a possible D gene is TRBD1 (5 bases). CDR3 DNA: TGTGCTAGCAGCCCAGGAAGGGGAAGCACAGATACGCAGTATTTT. It specifies CASSPGRGSTDTQYF. Variable domain in full (rest from reference TRBV7-7 and TRBJ2-3): GAGVSQSPRYKVTKRGQDVTLRCDPISSHATLYWYQQALGQGPEFLTYFNYEAQPDKSGLPSDRFSAERPEGSISTLTIQRTEQRDSAMYRCASSPGRGSTDTQYFGPGTRLTVL.